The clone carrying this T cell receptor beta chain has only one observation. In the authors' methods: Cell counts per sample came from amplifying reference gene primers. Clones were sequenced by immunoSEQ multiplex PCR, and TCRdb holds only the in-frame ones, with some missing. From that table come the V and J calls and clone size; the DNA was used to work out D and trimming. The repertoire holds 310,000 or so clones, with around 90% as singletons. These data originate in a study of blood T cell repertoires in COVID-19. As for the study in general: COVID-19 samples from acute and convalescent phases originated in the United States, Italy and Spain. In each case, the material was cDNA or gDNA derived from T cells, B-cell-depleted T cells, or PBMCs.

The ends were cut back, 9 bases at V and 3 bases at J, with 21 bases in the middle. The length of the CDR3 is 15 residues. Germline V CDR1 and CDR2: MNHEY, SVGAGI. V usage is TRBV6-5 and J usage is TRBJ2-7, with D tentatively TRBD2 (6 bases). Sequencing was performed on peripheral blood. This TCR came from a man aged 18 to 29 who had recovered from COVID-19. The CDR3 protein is CARYRPWGVVYEQYF. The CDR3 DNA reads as TGTGCCAGATACCGACCGTGGGGGGTAGTCTACGAGCAGTACTTC.